These T cell receptor beta chains were read from a single sample in a study of blood T cell repertoires in COVID-19. Sequencing used immunoSEQ multiplex PCR; TCRdb keeps in-frame clones, though not all of them. The sample lists 100,000 or so clones, around 87% occurring once. The sample comprised peripheral blood. These receptors were obtained from a woman in her fifties or sixties with COVID-19, enrolled during active disease. Each CDR3 is given with its conserved first and last residue. A D gene is named only where the DNA matches it firmly. Some rows mark clone size as missing; the rest say once, few, many or name a class of expanded clone.

.,TRBD1,TRBV9,TRBJ2-2,TGTGCCAGCAGCGTAACTACAGGGGGGTTCGCCGGGGAGCTGTTTTTT,CASSVTTGGFAGELFF
.,.,TRBV3-1/TRBV3-2,TRBJ1-2,TGTGCCAGCAGCCAAGGAGGGGGAGATGGCTACACCTTC,CASSQGGGDGYTF
.,TRBD1,TRBV28,TRBJ2-1,TGTGCCAGCAGCCCGGACAGGGAGGCCTACAATGAGCAGTTCTTC,CASSPDREAYNEQFF
.,.,TRBV6-2/TRBV6-3,TRBJ1-1,TGTGCCAGCAGTTACTACACGTCCCTGGGACTCCGCGACGGTGAAGCTTTCTTT,CASSYYTSLGLRDGEAFF
.,TRBD2,TRBV7-9,TRBJ2-1,TGTGCCAGCACCTCCGACCGGGCTAGCGGGTACAATGAGCAGTTCTTC,CASTSDRASGYNEQFF
.,.,TRBV11-2,TRBJ1-5,TGTGCCAGCAGCTTAGTTGTGGCCGCGGGTAGCAATCAGCCCCAGCATTTT,CASSLVVAAGSNQPQHF
.,TRBD1,TRBV27,TRBJ1-5,TGTGCCACCACCCCACATCAGGGGGGGCCCCAGCATTTT,CATTPHQGGPQHF
.,.,TRBV6-6,TRBJ2-5,TGTGCCAGCAGACTACAGGGGGGGGTACAAGAGACCCAGTACTTC,CASRLQGGVQETQYF
.,.,TRBV3-1/TRBV3-2,TRBJ2-5,TGTGCCAGCAGCCAAGAGAACGGGGGAAGCGAGACCCAGTACTTC,CASSQENGGSETQYF
once,.,TRBV12-3/TRBV12-4,TRBJ2-3,TGTGCCAGCAGTTCAGTCACAGATACGCAGTATTTT,CASSSVTDTQYF
.,.,TRBV9,TRBJ2-3,TGTGCCAGCAGCGTAGAGTGGGGAGGCACAGATACGCAGTATTTT,CASSVEWGGTDTQYF
.,TRBD1,TRBV4-3,TRBJ1-2,TGCGCCAGCAGCCAAGACGCCGGTCGGACAGGGGGCGGGGGCTACACCTTC,CASSQDAGRTGGGGYTF
.,.,TRBV18,TRBJ2-3,TGTGCCAGCTCACCACCGAGAGCTGGAGGGGACCCCGGTACGCAGTATTTT,CASSPPRAGGDPGTQYF
few,.,TRBV7-9,TRBJ1-2,TGTGCCAGCAGTGAGGGCGCGGGAAACTATGGCTACACCTTC,CASSEGAGNYGYTF
few,.,TRBV5-4,TRBJ1-5,TGTGCCAGCAGCATCGGCGGGAAGAACCAGCCCCAGCATTTT,CASSIGGKNQPQHF
.,TRBD2,TRBV28,TRBJ2-7,TGTGCCAGCAGGGCTAGCGGGCTGGGGCAGTACTTC,CASRASGLGQYF
.,.,TRBV3-1/TRBV3-2,TRBJ1-1,TGTGCCAGCAGCCCGGCAGACTACACTGAAGCTTTCTTT,CASSPADYTEAFF
.,TRBD1,TRBV20-1,TRBJ1-5,TGCAGTGCCACAGGGGGTCAGCCCCAGCATTTT,CSATGGQPQHF
.,TRBD1,TRBV28,TRBJ2-6,TGTGCCAGCTTGAGTAATTTCTGGACAGGGAATGGTTTAGCTGGGGCCAACGTCCTGACTTTC,CASLSNFWTGNGLAGANVLTF
.,TRBD1,TRBV9,TRBJ1-6,TGTGCCAGCAGCGTAAGGGACAGTGATAATTCACCCCTCCACTTT,CASSVRDSDNSPLHF
.,.,TRBV6-5,TRBJ2-7,TGTGCCAGCAGTTACTCGAACAAGGCGGCCGGCTACGAGCAGTACTTC,CASSYSNKAAGYEQYF
.,.,TRBV7-2,TRBJ2-7,TGTGCCAGCAGCAACCGACTCGGGAGCTTATTTTTCGAGCAGTACTTC,CASSNRLGSLFFEQYF
.,TRBD1,TRBV27,TRBJ1-2,TGTGCCAGCAGTCAGGACAGGTCCTATGGCTACACCTTC,CASSQDRSYGYTF
.,.,TRBV6-5,TRBJ2-7,TGTGCCAGCAGTTCCTCTGCGGTCGAGCAGTACTTC,CASSSSAVEQYF
.,.,TRBV11-1,TRBJ1-6,TGTGCCAGCAGCCGACTGCGGGGTTCGGGTTCACCCCTCCACTTT,CASSRLRGSGSPLHF
.,TRBD1,TRBV6-5,TRBJ1-2,TGTGCCAGCAGCCGTCGGACAGGGATGATAGATGGCTACACCTTC,CASSRRTGMIDGYTF
.,TRBD2,TRBV5-1,TRBJ2-5,TGCGCCAGCAGCTTGAACGGGGGGGCCCGGGAGACCCAGTACTTC,CASSLNGGARETQYF
.,.,TRBV5-4,TRBJ2-1,TGTGCCAGCAGCGTCGGACAGAACTCCTACAATGAGCAGTTCTTC,CASSVGQNSYNEQFF
.,TRBD1,TRBV7-9,TRBJ1-1,TGTGCCAGCAGCGCCCAGACAGGGTTGAACACTGAAGCTTTCTTT,CASSAQTGLNTEAFF